A selection of T cell receptor beta chains follows, all from one sample in a study of cytomegalovirus exposure and HLA in healthy donors. The protocol was immunoSEQ multiplex PCR, while the TCRdb copy is restricted to in-frame clones and leaves out a portion. The sample has over 150,000 clones, 70% to 85% seen once. The sequenced sample was PBMCs. The receptors here all came from a girl aged 2-10 years in good health and CMV-seropositive. CDR3s include the opening cysteine and the closing phenylalanine or tryptophan. The order of the fields is CDR3 DNA, CDR3 protein, CDR3 length, clone size, D gene, V gene, J gene. The D gene is left open where the match is weak. Clone size is stated in some rows and not others, as once, few, many or a class when expanded.

CDR3 DNA: TGTGCCAGCAGCATAGCAACAGCGGGAGGCACAGATACGCAGTATTTT
CDR3 protein: CASSIATAGGTDTQYF
CDR3 length: 16
clone size: .
D gene: TRBD2
V gene: TRBV4-2
J gene: TRBJ2-3

CDR3 DNA: TGTGCCACCAGCAGTGATCCGGGTATGAACACTGAAGCTTTCTTT
CDR3 protein: CATSSDPGMNTEAFF
CDR3 length: 15
clone size: .
D gene: .
V gene: TRBV15
J gene: TRBJ1-1

CDR3 DNA: TGTGCCAGCAGCTTAACTAGCGGGGGGCTCGAGGCGCAGTATTTT
CDR3 protein: CASSLTSGGLEAQYF
CDR3 length: 15
clone size: .
D gene: TRBD2
V gene: TRBV7-2
J gene: TRBJ2-3

CDR3 DNA: TGTGCCAGCAGTTACGAGGCTGGAAACACCATATATTTT
CDR3 protein: CASSYEAGNTIYF
CDR3 length: 13
clone size: .
D gene: .
V gene: TRBV6-5
J gene: TRBJ1-3

CDR3 DNA: TGTGCCAGCAGCTTAGGACTTTTTGGACTGAGGAGTTTCAATGAGCAGTTCTTC
CDR3 protein: CASSLGLFGLRSFNEQFF
CDR3 length: 18
clone size: .
D gene: .
V gene: TRBV7-3
J gene: TRBJ2-1

CDR3 DNA: TGTGCCAGCAGCCTCCGACTAGCCGCAAGTAACTCTGGGGCCAACGTCCTGACTTTC
CDR3 protein: CASSLRLAASNSGANVLTF
CDR3 length: 19
clone size: .
D gene: TRBD2
V gene: TRBV4-2
J gene: TRBJ2-6

CDR3 DNA: TGTGCCAGCAGCTTTTTGAGGGAACGGTACAATGAGCAGTTCTTC
CDR3 protein: CASSFLRERYNEQFF
CDR3 length: 15
clone size: .
D gene: .
V gene: TRBV14
J gene: TRBJ2-1

CDR3 DNA: TGTGCCTGGAGTGCCTTGACAGGGTTTGGCTATGGCTACACCTTC
CDR3 protein: CAWSALTGFGYGYTF
CDR3 length: 15
clone size: few
D gene: TRBD1
V gene: TRBV30
J gene: TRBJ1-2

CDR3 DNA: TGCAGCGTCGGAGACAGGGCGGCCTACAATGAGCAGTTCTTC
CDR3 protein: CSVGDRAAYNEQFF
CDR3 length: 14
clone size: .
D gene: TRBD1
V gene: TRBV29-1
J gene: TRBJ2-1

CDR3 DNA: TGTGCCAGCAGCATCCTTCCTCCGGAGCAGTTCTTC
CDR3 protein: CASSILPPEQFF
CDR3 length: 12
clone size: .
D gene: .
V gene: TRBV9
J gene: TRBJ2-1

CDR3 DNA: TGTGCCTGGAGTGACGGGGGTTCCTACGAGCAGTACTTC
CDR3 protein: CAWSDGGSYEQYF
CDR3 length: 13
clone size: .
D gene: .
V gene: TRBV30
J gene: TRBJ2-7

CDR3 DNA: TGTGCCAGCAGTTACTCGGGACAGGGCGATGAGCAGTACTTC
CDR3 protein: CASSYSGQGDEQYF
CDR3 length: 14
clone size: .
D gene: TRBD1
V gene: TRBV6-5
J gene: TRBJ2-7

CDR3 DNA: TGTGCCTGGACTAAGCCAGGGGGCAGAAGGAATGAGCAGTTCTTC
CDR3 protein: CAWTKPGGRRNEQFF
CDR3 length: 15
clone size: .
D gene: TRBD1
V gene: TRBV30
J gene: TRBJ2-1

CDR3 DNA: TGCAGCGTTGACGCAAGGGGGCTCGGTACAGATACGCAGTATTTT
CDR3 protein: CSVDARGLGTDTQYF
CDR3 length: 15
clone size: once
D gene: TRBD1
V gene: TRBV29-1
J gene: TRBJ2-3

CDR3 DNA: TGCGCCAGCTTCAGCGGGACAGGGGACAACTATGGCTACACCTTC
CDR3 protein: CASFSGTGDNYGYTF
CDR3 length: 15
clone size: .
D gene: TRBD1
V gene: TRBV10-2
J gene: TRBJ1-2

CDR3 DNA: TGTGCCAGCAGCTTTTTTGGCGGGAGTTATTCCGAGCAGTACTTC
CDR3 protein: CASSFFGGSYSEQYF
CDR3 length: 15
clone size: .
D gene: TRBD2
V gene: TRBV7-9
J gene: TRBJ2-7

CDR3 DNA: TGTGCCAGCAGTGACGAGACAGGGAGGAGAGCCAAAAACATTCAGTACTTC
CDR3 protein: CASSDETGRRAKNIQYF
CDR3 length: 17
clone size: .
D gene: .
V gene: TRBV27
J gene: TRBJ2-4

CDR3 DNA: TGTGCCATCAACAGGGGCGGCTATGGCTACACCTTC
CDR3 protein: CAINRGGYGYTF
CDR3 length: 12
clone size: .
D gene: TRBD1
V gene: TRBV10-3
J gene: TRBJ1-2